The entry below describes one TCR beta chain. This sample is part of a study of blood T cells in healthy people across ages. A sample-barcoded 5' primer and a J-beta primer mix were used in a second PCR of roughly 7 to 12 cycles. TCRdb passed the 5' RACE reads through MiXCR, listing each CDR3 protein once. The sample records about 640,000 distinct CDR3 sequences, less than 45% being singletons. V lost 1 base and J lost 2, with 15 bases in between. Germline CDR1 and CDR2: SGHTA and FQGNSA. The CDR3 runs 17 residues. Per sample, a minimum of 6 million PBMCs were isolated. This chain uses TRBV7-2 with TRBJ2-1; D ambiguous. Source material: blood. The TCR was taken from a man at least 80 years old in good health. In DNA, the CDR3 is TGTGCCAGCAGCTTAGTTAGTTCTGGCGGTCCCTACAATGAGCAGTTCTTC. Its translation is CASSLVSSGGPYNEQFF.